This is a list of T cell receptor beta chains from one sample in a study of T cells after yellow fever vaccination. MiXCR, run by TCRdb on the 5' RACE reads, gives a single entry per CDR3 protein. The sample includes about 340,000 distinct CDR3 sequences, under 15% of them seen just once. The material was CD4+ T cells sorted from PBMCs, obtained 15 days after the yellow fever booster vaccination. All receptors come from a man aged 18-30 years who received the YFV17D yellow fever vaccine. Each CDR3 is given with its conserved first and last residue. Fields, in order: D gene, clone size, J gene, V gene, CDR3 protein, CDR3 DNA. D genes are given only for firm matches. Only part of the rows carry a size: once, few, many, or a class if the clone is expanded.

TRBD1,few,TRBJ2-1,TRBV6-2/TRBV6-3,CASSYSTGTGGNEQFF,TGTGCCAGCAGTTACTCGACGGGGACAGGGGGCAATGAGCAGTTCTTC
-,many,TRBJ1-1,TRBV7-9,CASSSYHGSEAFF,TGTGCCAGCAGCTCGTATCATGGCAGTGAAGCTTTCTTT
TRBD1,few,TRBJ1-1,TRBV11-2,CASSLGQGAPNTEAFF,TGTGCCAGCAGCCTAGGCCAGGGGGCTCCGAACACTGAAGCTTTCTTT
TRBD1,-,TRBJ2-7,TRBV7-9,CASSPPGGTAYVQYF,TGTGCCAGCAGCCCCCCCGGTGGGACAGCTTACGTGCAGTACTTC
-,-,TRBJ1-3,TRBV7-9,CASSPARASSGNTIYF,TGTGCCAGCAGCCCGGCCAGGGCCTCCTCTGGAAACACCATATATTTT
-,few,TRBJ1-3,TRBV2,CASSEWNMGNTIYF,TGTGCCAGCAGTGAATGGAATATGGGAAACACCATATATTTT
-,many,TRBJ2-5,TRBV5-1,CASSLDRAVETQYF,TGCGCCAGCAGCTTGGACAGGGCGGTAGAGACCCAGTACTTC
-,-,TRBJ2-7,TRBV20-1,CSAAWVPPYEQYF,TGCAGCGCGGCTTGGGTCCCCCCCTACGAGCAGTACTTC
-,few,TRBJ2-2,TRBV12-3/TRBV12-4,CASSFGSVFTGELFF,TGTGCCAGCAGTTTTGGTTCGGTTTTCACCGGGGAGCTGTTTTTT
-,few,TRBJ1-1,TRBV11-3,CASSLDKGEAFF,TGTGCCAGCAGCTTAGATAAGGGTGAAGCTTTCTTT
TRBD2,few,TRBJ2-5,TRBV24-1,CATSDSVPSGETQYF,TGTGCCACCAGTGATTCAGTTCCTAGCGGAGAGACCCAGTACTTC
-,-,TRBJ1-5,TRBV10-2,CARGWGPQHF,TGCGCCAGAGGGTGGGGGCCCCAGCATTTT
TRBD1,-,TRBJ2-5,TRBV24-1,CATSDLLDRGRETQYF,TGTGCCACCAGTGATTTGCTCGACAGGGGGCGAGAGACCCAGTACTTC
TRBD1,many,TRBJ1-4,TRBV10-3,CAISDATGVGEKLFF,TGTGCCATCAGTGATGCCACAGGGGTCGGTGAAAAACTGTTTTTT
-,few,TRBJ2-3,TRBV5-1,CASSFPGALTDTQYF,TGCGCCAGCAGCTTCCCGGGAGCCCTCACAGATACGCAGTATTTT
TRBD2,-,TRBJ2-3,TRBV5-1,CASSTLRGADTDTQYF,TGCGCCAGCAGCACCCTGCGGGGGGCCGACACAGATACGCAGTATTTT
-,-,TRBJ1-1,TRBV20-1,CSARVAGRSDTEAFF,TGCAGTGCTAGAGTAGCTGGACGGAGCGACACTGAAGCTTTCTTT